This T cell receptor beta chain was documented in a study of blood T cells in healthy people across ages. The study, taken as a whole, reports: When set beside aged donors, long-lived donors presented more naive CD4+ cells and higher diversity.

The germline V gene encodes CDR1 LGHDT and CDR2 YNNKEL (reference sequence). The V segment lost 5 bases and the J segment 8 bases; nucleotides outside the gene matches: 8. CDR3 length: 13 amino acids. In the case of this clonotype: Its antigen is as yet unknown.

A second PCR of roughly 6 to 12 cycles used a sample-barcoded 5' primer and a J-beta primer mix. TCRdb re-called the 5' RACE reads with MiXCR, one entry per CDR3 protein. The sample holds 700,000 to 850,000 distinct CDR3 sequences; 50% to 65% are singletons and the top ten take approximately 40%. Sequenced material: blood. This receptor was taken from a man older than 75 in good health. This chain connects TRBV3-1 to TRBJ1-2; 7 bases are a match to TRBD1. CDR3 nucleotide sequence: TGTGCCAGCAGCACGAGACAGGGTTACGGCTACACCTTC. The encoded protein is CASSTRQGYGYTF.